The 2 T cell receptor beta chains listed next were all sequenced from one sample in a study of Tregs in tolerant kidney transplant recipients. The method was immunoSEQ multiplex PCR; TCRdb's version includes in-frame clones alone and lacks a portion of them. Listed are roughly 50,000 clones; under 0.9% falls within the top ten. The material was CD4+ T cells from blood, obtained before the transplant. The receptors originated from a human donor who received a combined kidney and bone marrow transplant.

About this clone: The observed sequence ends 3 residues before the CDR3 terminus, with the missing tail filled in from the germline J gene. V gene TRBV7-9 combines with J gene TRBJ2-7; 8 nucleotides align to TRBD1. With 5 bases clipped from V and 3 bases from J, the junction kept 9 bases outside the gene matches. Germline-derived CDR1 and CDR2 are SEHNR and FQNEAQ (reference sequence). CDR3 length: 15 residues. This CDR3 reads CASSPSGTGDYEQYF. The part of the CDR3 DNA that was read is TGTGCCAGCAGCCCATCCGGGACAGGAGACTACGAG.

On this clone itself: Sequencing ends 3 residues short of the CDR3 end; the germline J gene provides the rest. The chain has TRBV5-1 and TRBJ1-3, with TRBD1 identical over 10 bases. Trimming took 5 bases from V and 4 from J; bases not matched to a gene: 3. The CDR3 has 14 residues. Germline values: CDR1 SGHRS, CDR2 YFSETQ. The CDR3 DNA, read in part, is TGCGCCAGCAGGCGGGACAGGGGCGGAAACACC. Protein: CASRRDRGGNT. The whole CDR3 protein is CASRRDRGGNTIYF.